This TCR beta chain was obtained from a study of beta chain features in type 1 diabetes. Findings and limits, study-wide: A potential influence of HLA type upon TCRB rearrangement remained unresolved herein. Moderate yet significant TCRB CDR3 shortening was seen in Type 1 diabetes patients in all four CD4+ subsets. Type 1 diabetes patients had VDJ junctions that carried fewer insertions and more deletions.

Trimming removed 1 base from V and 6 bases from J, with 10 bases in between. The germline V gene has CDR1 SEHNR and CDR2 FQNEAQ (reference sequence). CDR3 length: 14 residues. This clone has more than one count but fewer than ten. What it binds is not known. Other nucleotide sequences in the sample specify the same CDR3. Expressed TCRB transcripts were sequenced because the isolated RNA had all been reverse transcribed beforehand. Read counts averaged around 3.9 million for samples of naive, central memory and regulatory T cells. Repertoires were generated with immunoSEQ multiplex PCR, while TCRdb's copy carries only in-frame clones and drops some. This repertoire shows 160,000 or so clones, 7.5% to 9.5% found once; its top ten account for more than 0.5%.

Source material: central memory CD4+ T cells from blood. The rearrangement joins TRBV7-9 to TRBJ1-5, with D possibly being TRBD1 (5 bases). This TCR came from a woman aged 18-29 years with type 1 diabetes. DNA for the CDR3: TGTGCCAGCAGCTTAGGGCAGGGTGGTCAGCCCCAGCATTTT. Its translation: CASSLGQGGQPQHF.